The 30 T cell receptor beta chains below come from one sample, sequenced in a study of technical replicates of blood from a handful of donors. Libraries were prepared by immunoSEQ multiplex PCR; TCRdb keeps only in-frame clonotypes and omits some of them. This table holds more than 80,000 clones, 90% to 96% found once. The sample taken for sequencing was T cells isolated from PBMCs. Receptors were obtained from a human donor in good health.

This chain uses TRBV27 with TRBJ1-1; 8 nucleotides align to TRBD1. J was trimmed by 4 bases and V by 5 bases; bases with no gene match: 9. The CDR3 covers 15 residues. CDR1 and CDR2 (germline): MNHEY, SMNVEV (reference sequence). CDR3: CASSPRQGIGTEAFF. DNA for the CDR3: TGTGCCAGCAGTCCAAGACAGGGGATCGGCACTGAAGCTTTCTTT.

CDR3 sequence: CASSRERGGSYNEQFF. DNA of the CDR3: TGTGCCAGCAGTCGAGAGCGGGGGGGCTCCTACAATGAGCAGTTCTTC. V usage is TRBV7-6 and J usage is TRBJ2-1; 10 positions match TRBD2. The ends lost 6 bases at V and 0 bases at J; junction bases unmatched: 5. Germline values: CDR1 SGHVS, CDR2 FNYEAQ. The CDR3 consists of 16 residues.

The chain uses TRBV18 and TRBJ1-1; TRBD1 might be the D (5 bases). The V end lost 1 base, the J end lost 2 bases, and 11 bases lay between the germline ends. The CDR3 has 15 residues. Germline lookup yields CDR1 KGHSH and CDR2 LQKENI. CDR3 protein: CASSPRREGNTEAFF. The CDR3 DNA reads TGTGCCAGCTCACCACGCAGGGAGGGTAACACTGAAGCTTTCTTT.

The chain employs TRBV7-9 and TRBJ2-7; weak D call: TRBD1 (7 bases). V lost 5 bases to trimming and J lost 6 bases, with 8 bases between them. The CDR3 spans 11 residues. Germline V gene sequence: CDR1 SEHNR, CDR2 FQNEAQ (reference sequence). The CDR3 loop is CASSQGGEQYF. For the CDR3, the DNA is TGTGCCAGCAGCCAGGGGGGCGAGCAGTACTTC.

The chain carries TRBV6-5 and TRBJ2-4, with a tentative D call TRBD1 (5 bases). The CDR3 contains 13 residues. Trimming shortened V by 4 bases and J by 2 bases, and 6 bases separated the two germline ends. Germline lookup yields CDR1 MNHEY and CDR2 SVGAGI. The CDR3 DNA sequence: TGTGCCAGCAGTTGGGGCCCCAAAAACATTCAGTACTTC. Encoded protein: CASSWGPKNIQYF.

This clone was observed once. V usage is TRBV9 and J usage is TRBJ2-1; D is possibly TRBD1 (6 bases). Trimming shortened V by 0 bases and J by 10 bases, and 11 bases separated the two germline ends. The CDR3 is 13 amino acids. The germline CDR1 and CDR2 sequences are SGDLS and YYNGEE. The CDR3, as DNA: TGTGCCAGCAGCGTAGTGGATAGGGGGGAGCAGTTCTTC. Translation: CASSVVDRGEQFF.

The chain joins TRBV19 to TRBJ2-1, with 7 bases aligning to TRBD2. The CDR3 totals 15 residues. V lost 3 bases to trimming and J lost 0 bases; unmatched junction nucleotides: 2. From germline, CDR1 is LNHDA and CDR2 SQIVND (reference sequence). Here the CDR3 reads CASSIGGYSYNEQFF. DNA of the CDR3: TGTGCCAGTAGTATCGGGGGGTACTCCTACAATGAGCAGTTCTTC.

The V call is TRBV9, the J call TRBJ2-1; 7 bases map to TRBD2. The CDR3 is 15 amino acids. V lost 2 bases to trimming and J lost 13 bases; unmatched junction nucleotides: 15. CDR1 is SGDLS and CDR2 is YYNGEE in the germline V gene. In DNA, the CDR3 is TGTGCCAGCAGCGTCGAGTCGACTAGCAGGTCCCCCCAGTTCTTC. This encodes CASSVESTSRSPQFF.

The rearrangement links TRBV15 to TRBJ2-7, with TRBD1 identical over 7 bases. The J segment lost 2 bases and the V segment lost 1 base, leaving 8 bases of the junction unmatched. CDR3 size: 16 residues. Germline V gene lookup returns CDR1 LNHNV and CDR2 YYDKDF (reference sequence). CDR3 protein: CATSRVTGAFPYEQYF. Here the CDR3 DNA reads TGTGCCACCAGCAGAGTCACAGGGGCATTTCCCTACGAGCAGTACTTC.

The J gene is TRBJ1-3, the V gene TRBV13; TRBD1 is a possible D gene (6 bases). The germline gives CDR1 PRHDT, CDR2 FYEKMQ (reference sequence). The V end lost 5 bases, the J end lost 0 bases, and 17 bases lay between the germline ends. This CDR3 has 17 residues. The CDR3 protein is CASSAQTGKDSGNTIYF. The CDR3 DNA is TGTGCCAGCAGCGCTCAAACAGGGAAAGACTCTGGAAACACCATATATTTT.

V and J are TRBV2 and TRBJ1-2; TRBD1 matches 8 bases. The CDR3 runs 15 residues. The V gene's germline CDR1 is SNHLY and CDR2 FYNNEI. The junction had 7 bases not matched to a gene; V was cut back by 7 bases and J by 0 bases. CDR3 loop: CASMARTGSNYGYTF. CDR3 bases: TGTGCCAGCATGGCCCGGACAGGGTCTAACTATGGCTACACCTTC. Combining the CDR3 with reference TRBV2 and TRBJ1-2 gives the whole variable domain EPEVTQTPSHQVTQMGQEVILRCVPISNHLYFYWYRQILGQKVEFLVSFYNNEISEKSEIFDDQFSVERPDGSNFTLKIRSTKLEDSAMYFCASMARTGSNYGYTFGSGTRLTVV.

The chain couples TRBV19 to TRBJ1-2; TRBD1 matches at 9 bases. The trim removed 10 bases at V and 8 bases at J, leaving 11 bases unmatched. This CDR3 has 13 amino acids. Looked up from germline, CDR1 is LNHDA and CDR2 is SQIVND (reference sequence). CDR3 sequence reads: CATQSGQGFGYTF. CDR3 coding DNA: TGTGCCACCCAATCGGGACAGGGCTTCGGCTACACCTTC. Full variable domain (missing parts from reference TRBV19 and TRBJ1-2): DGGITQSPKYLFRKEGQNVTLSCEQNLNHDAMYWYRQDPGQGLRLIYYSQIVNDFQKGDIAEGYSVSREKKESFPLTVTSAQKNPTAFYLCATQSGQGFGYTFGSGTRLTVV.

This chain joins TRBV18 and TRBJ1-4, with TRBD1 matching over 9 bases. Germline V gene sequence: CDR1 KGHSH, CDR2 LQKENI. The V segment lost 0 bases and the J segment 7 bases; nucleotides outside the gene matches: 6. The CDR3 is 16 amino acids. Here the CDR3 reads CASSPPLGTGIEKLFF. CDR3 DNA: TGTGCCAGCTCACCACCCCTTGGGACAGGGATTGAAAAACTGTTTTTT.

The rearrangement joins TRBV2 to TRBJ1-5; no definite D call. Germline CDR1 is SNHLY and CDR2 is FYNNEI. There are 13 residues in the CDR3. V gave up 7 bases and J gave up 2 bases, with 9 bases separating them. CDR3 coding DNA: TGTGCCAGCACCCCGTTCGGCAATCAGCCCCAGCATTTT. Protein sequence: CASTPFGNQPQHF.

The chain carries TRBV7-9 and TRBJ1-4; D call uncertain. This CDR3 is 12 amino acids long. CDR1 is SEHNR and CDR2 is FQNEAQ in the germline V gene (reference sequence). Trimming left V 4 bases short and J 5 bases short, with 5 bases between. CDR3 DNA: TGTGCCAGCAGCTCCCGGAATGAAAAACTGTTTTTT. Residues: CASSSRNEKLFF.

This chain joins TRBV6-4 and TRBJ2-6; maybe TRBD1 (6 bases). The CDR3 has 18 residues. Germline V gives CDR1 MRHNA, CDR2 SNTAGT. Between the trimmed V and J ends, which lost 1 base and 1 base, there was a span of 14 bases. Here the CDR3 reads CASSDWTSTGSGANVLTF. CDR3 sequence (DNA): TGTGCCAGCAGTGACTGGACCAGTACAGGGTCTGGGGCCAACGTCCTGACTTTC.

CDR3 sequence reads: CATQPGQGRTGELFF. The DNA for the CDR3 is TGTGCCACCCAGCCGGGACAGGGCCGCACCGGGGAGCTGTTTTTT. The chain is built from TRBV6-6 and TRBJ2-2, with 9 bases identical to TRBD1. This CDR3 has 15 amino acids. Germline lookup yields CDR1 MNHNY and CDR2 SVGAGI (reference sequence). The V and J ends lost 10 bases and 4 bases, in that order; junction bases with no gene match: 10.

As DNA, the CDR3 is TGTGCCAGCAGCCCCGGACAGACGAACACCGGGGAGCTGTTTTTT. Its protein is CASSPGQTNTGELFF. The chain has TRBV13 and TRBJ2-2; D perhaps matches TRBD1 (6 bases). V was clipped by 5 bases and J by 0 bases, with 10 bases between them. This CDR3 region has 15 residues. Germline assignment: CDR1 PRHDT and CDR2 FYEKMQ (reference sequence).

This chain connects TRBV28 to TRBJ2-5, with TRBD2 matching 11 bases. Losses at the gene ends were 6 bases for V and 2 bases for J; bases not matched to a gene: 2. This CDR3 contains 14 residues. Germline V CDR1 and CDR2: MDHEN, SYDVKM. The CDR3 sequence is CASRTSGAQETQYF. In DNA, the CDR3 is TGTGCCAGCAGGACTAGCGGGGCACAAGAGACCCAGTACTTC.

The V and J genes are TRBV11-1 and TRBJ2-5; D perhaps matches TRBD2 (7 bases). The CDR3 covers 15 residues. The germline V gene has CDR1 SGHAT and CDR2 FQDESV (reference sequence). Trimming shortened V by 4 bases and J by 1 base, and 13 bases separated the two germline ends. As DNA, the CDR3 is TGTGCCAGCAGCTCAAGGGGGGGCTTCCAAGAGACCCAGTACTTC. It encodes CASSSRGGFQETQYF.

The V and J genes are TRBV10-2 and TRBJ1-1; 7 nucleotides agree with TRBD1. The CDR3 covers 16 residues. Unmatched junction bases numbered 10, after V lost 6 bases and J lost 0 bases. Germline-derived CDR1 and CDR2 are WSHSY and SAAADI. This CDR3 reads CASRETGYLMNTEAFF. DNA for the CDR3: TGCGCCAGCAGAGAGACAGGGTATCTAATGAACACTGAAGCTTTCTTT.

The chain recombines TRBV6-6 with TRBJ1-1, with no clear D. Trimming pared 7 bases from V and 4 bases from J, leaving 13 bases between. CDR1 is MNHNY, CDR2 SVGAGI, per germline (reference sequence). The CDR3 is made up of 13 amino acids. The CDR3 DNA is TGTGCCAGCACCTTGGGGAGGAGCACTGAAGCTTTCTTT. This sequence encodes CASTLGRSTEAFF.

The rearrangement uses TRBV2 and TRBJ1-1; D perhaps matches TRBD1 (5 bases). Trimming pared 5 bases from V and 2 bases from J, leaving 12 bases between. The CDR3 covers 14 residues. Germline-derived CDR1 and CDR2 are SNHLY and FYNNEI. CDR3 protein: CASSRNGGNTEAFF. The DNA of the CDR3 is TGTGCCAGCAGTCGAAACGGGGGAAACACTGAAGCTTTCTTT. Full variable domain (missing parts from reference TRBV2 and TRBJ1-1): EPEVTQTPSHQVTQMGQEVILRCVPISNHLYFYWYRQILGQKVEFLVSFYNNEISEKSEIFDDQFSVERPDGSNFTLKIRSTKLEDSAMYFCASSRNGGNTEAFFGQGTRLTVV.

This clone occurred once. This chain's CDR3 is CASSPGWGRAFNEQFF. The CDR3 region has the DNA TGTGCCAGCAGTCCCGGATGGGGGAGGGCCTTTAATGAGCAGTTCTTC. The rearrangement joins TRBV6-4 to TRBJ2-1; 7 bases match TRBD2. CDR3 length equals 16 residues. Germline CDR1 and CDR2: MRHNA and SNTAGT. V was pared by 5 bases and J by 7 bases, with 14 bases of the junction left unmatched.

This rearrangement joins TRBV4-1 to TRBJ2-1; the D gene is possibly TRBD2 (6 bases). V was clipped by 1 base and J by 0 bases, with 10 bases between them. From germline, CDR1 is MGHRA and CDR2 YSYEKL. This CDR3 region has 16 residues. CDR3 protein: CASSQVLRDSYNEQFF. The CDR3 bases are TGCGCCAGCAGCCAAGTCTTGCGGGACTCCTACAATGAGCAGTTCTTC.

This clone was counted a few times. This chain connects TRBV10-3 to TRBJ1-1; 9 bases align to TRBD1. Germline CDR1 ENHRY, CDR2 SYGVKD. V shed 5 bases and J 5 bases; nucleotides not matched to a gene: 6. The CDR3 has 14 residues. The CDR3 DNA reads TGTGCCATCAGTTCGGAACAGGGGGCAACTGAAGCTTTCTTT. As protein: CAISSEQGATEAFF.

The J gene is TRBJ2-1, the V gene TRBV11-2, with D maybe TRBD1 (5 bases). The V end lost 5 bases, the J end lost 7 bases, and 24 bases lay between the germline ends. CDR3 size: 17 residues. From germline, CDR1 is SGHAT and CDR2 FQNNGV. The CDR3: CASSLVYRTPLGNEQFF. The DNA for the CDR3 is TGTGCCAGCAGCCTCGTCTATCGGACACCTCTCGGGAATGAGCAGTTCTTC.

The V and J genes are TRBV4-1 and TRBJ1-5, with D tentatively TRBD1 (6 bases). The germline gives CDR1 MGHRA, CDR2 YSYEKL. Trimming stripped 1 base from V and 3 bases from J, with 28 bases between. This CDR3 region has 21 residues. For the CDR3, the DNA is TGCGCCAGCAGCCAAGGAGTAATTTTGGGGGGGCGTGGGGATCACAATCAGCCCCAGCATTTT. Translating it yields CASSQGVILGGRGDHNQPQHF.

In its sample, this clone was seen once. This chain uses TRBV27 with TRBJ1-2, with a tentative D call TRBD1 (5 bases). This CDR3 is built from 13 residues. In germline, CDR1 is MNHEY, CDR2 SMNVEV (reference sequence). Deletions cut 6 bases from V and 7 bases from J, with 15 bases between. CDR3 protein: CASRAHDGGGYTF. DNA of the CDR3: TGTGCCAGCAGAGCCCATGACGGGGGTGGCTACACCTTC.

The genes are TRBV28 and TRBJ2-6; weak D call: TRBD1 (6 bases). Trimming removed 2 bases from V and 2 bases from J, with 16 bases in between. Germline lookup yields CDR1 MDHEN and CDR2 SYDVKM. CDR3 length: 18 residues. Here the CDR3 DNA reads TGTGCCAGCAGTTTAACAGGGAATTTGGTAACTGGGGCCAACGTCCTGACTTTC. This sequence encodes CASSLTGNLVTGANVLTF.